What follows are 4 T cell receptor beta chains derived from one specimen sequenced in a study of CD8 T cells in ankylosing spondylitis. Each CDR3 protein gets one entry after TCRdb re-called the 5' RACE reads with MiXCR. The profile shows around 130,000 distinct CDR3 sequences, over 6% of them singletons. The sequencing sample was made of blood, either unsorted or a sorted T cell fraction (not recorded which). These receptor sequences come from a male donor with ankylosing spondylitis or in good health (not recorded which).

The chain is built from TRBV7-2 and TRBJ2-1, with D possibly matching TRBD1 (7 bases). The CDR3 runs 17 residues. Trimming removed 3 bases from V and 8 bases from J, with 23 bases in between. The germline gives CDR1 SGHTA, CDR2 FQGNSA. The CDR3 loop reads CASSLTFAGGFRDEQFF. The CDR3 region has the DNA TGTGCCAGCAGCTTGACTTTTGCAGGGGGGTTTAGGGATGAGCAGTTCTTC.

This clonotype was detected ten times or more. The J gene is TRBJ2-1, the V gene TRBV5-5, with 10 bases fitting TRBD2. V dropped 2 bases and J dropped 9; count of bases not matched to a gene: 8. CDR3 length equals 15 residues. Germline-derived CDR1 and CDR2 are SGHKS and YYEKEE (reference sequence). The CDR3 nucleotides read TGTGCCAGCAGCTTCGAACTAGCGGGGTTTCGTGAGCAGTTCTTC. Its translation is CASSFELAGFREQFF. Combining the CDR3 with reference TRBV5-5 and TRBJ2-1 gives the whole variable domain DAGVTQSPTHLIKTRGQQVTLRCSPISGHKSVSWYQQVLGQGPQFIFQYYEKEERGRGNFPDRFSARQFPNYSSELNVNALLLGDSALYLCASSFELAGFREQFFGPGTRLTVL.

This clonotype was seen at least ten times. The V gene is TRBV9, the J gene TRBJ2-3, with a possible D match to TRBD2 (6 bases). This CDR3 region has 15 residues. V shed 3 bases and J shed 0 bases, with 11 bases lying between them. CDR1 is SGDLS, CDR2 YYNGEE, per germline. This CDR3 is CASSASGGSTDTQYF. DNA of the CDR3: TGTGCCAGCAGCGCGTCCGGGGGAAGCACAGATACGCAGTATTTT.

This clonotype was picked up a small number of times. V usage is TRBV20-1 and J usage is TRBJ2-7; D not resolved. Per the germline V gene, CDR1 is DFQATT and CDR2 is SNEGSKA (reference sequence). Trimming cost V 7 bases and J 9 bases, with 16 bases left between them. The CDR3 consists of 11 residues. The CDR3 nucleotides are TGCAGTGTTCCCAATTCCCTCGGGCAGTACTTC. It yields the protein CSVPNSLGQYF.